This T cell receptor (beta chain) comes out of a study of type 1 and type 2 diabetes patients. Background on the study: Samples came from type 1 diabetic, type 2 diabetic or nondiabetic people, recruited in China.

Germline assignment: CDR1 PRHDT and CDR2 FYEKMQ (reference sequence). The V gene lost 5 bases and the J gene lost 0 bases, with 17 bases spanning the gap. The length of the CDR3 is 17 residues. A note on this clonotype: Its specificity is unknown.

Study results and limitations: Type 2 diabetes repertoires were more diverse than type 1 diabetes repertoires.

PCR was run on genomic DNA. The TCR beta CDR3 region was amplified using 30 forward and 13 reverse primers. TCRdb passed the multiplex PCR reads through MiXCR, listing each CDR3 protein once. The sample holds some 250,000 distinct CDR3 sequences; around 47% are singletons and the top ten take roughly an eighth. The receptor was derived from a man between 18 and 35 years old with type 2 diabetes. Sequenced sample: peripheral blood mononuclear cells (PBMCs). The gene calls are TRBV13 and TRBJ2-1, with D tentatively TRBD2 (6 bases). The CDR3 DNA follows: TGTGCCAGCAGCCCTACCTCGGGACTCCCCTCCTACAATGAGCAGTTCTTC. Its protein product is CASSPTSGLPSYNEQFF. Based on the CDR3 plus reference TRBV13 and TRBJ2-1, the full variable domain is AAGVIQSPRHLIKEKRETATLKCYPIPRHDTVYWYQQGPGQDPQFLISFYEKMQSDKGSIPDRFSAQQFSDYHSELNMSSLELGDSALYFCASSPTSGLPSYNEQFFGPGTRLTVL.